This TCR beta chain stems from a study of blood T cell repertoires in COVID-19. The overall study: Donors in the United States, Italy and Spain gave samples during acute or convalescent COVID-19. In each case, the material was cDNA or gDNA derived from T cells, B-cell-depleted T cells, or PBMCs.

Method: immunoSEQ multiplex PCR; TCRdb's copy keeps in-frame clones and lacks some. The repertoire holds more than 35,000 clones, with approximately 84% as singletons. Germline assignment: CDR1 MNHNS and CDR2 SASEGT. The CDR3 contains 17 residues. J was trimmed by 7 bases and V by 2 bases; bases with no gene match: 14. This TCR came from a man aged 50 or older with active or convalescent COVID-19. Sequencing was performed on peripheral blood. V usage is TRBV6-1 and J usage is TRBJ2-3; 8 nucleotides agree with TRBD2. The chain's CDR3 is CASSEKGAGVFGNTQYF. CDR3 nucleotides: TGTGCCAGCAGTGAAAAGGGAGCGGGGGTTTTCGGAAATACGCAGTATTTT.